This TCR beta chain was observed in a study of T cells after yellow fever vaccination. About the research overall: The fractions with low cell numbers were processed using SMART-Seq v4 Ultra Low Input. General study findings and limits: A large majority of primary-vaccination clones showed up again after the booster (roughly 95% CD4, 75% to 90% CD8). Among all clonotypes, a small share was observed in both CD4 and CD8 compartments.

This clonotype was detected a few times. The antigen is undetermined. For TCR, cDNA came from 5'RACE template switching, which added a universal primer site and UMIs. A single record per CDR3 protein comes from TCRdb applying MiXCR to the 5' RACE reads. This table holds 300,000 to 350,000 distinct CDR3 sequences, less than 9.5% found once. The CDR3 spans 17 residues. CDR1 SGHDT and CDR2 YYEEEE come from the germline V gene. Trimming cost V 0 bases and J 6 bases, with 21 bases left between them. The clonotype originates from a man between 18 and 29 years old who received the YFV17D yellow fever vaccine. The rearrangement joins TRBV5-6 to TRBJ1-1; perhaps TRBD1 as D (5 bases). The specimen comprised PBMCs, sampled around 45 days after the first yellow fever vaccination. The CDR3 DNA sequence: TGTGCCAGCAGCTTGGTCGGCAGGGAAAGGGGAAACCCTGAAGCTTTCTTT. It codes for CASSLVGRERGNPEAFF.